Each of the 13 T cell receptor beta chains below was sequenced from the same sample in a study of T cells in Graves' hyperthyroidism and ophthalmopathy. TCR beta CDR3 sequences were amplified from RNA transcripts. HTBI primers were employed in a first-round RT-PCR of the TCR CDR3. TCRdb passed the multiplex PCR reads through MiXCR, listing each CDR3 protein once. The data contain 600,000 to 650,000 distinct CDR3 sequences, around 21% of them singletons. Sequencing used blood. The source of these receptors is a man aged 25 to 45 with Graves' ophthalmopathy.

This clonotype appeared a few times. The rearrangement uses TRBV30 and TRBJ2-7; D tentatively reads TRBD1 or TRBD2 (5 bases each). The CDR3 is made up of 13 amino acids. V was clipped by 5 bases and J by 2 bases, with 13 bases between them. Germline V lookup: CDR1 GTSNPN, CDR2 SVGIG (reference sequence). CDR3 sequence: CAWVPGPPYEQYF. In nucleotides, the CDR3 is TGTGCCTGGGTCCCGGGACCCCCCTACGAGCAGTACTTC.

This clonotype was seen only a few times. The chain carries TRBV5-8 and TRBJ2-1; 10 bases align to TRBD2. Germline lookup yields CDR1 SGHTS and CDR2 YDEGEE. J was trimmed by 7 bases and V by 3 bases; bases with no gene match: 10. There are 16 residues in the CDR3. For the CDR3, the DNA is TGTGCCAGCAGCTCACCGGGACTAGCGACACGAAATGAGCAGTTCTTC. Its translation: CASSSPGLATRNEQFF. The full variable domain, in which reference TRBV5-8 and TRBJ2-1 provide the parts outside the CDR3, is EAGVTQSPTHLIKTRGQQATLRCSPISGHTSVYWYQQALGLGLQFLLWYDEGEERNRGNFPPRFSGRQFPNYSSELNVNALELEDSALYLCASSSPGLATRNEQFFGPGTRLTVL.

This clonotype was recorded a few times. This sequence joins TRBV4-2 and TRBJ1-1, with 7 bases identical to TRBD1. The CDR3 is 14 amino acids. J gave up 4 bases and V 3 bases, and 5 bases lay outside the gene matches. Germline CDR1 is LGHNA and CDR2 is YNFKEQ. Written as DNA, the CDR3 is TGTGCCAGCAGCCAGGACAGGCGGGGCACTGAAGCTTTCTTT. Amino acid sequence: CASSQDRRGTEAFF.

The rearrangement uses TRBV7-9 and TRBJ2-6; D may match TRBD1 or TRBD2 (6 bases each). The CDR3 consists of 18 residues. Trimming shortened V by 1 base and J by 2 bases, and 15 bases separated the two germline ends. Germline lookup yields CDR1 SEHNR and CDR2 FQNEAQ (reference sequence). The CDR3 protein is CASSLGDGGRPGANVLTF. The CDR3 DNA sequence: TGTGCCAGCAGCTTAGGGGACGGGGGCAGACCTGGGGCCAACGTCCTGACTTTC.

This chain joins TRBV5-1 and TRBJ2-1, with 12 positions matching TRBD2. The CDR3 spans 16 residues. Trimming removed 2 bases from V and 1 base from J; junction bases left unmatched: 1. The germline V gene has CDR1 SGHRS and CDR2 YFSETQ. CDR3 residues: CASSFTSGGSYNEQFF. The DNA for the CDR3 is TGCGCCAGCAGCTTCACTAGCGGGGGGTCCTACAATGAGCAGTTCTTC.

There are many counts of this clonotype. This rearrangement joins TRBV28 to TRBJ1-1; TRBD1 matches 9 bases. This CDR3 has 15 residues. CDR1 is MDHEN, CDR2 SYDVKM, per germline. V lost 7 bases, J lost 1 base, and 7 bases stayed unmatched. CDR3 protein: CASTRTGERNTEAFF. The DNA for the CDR3 is TGTGCCAGCACCAGGACAGGGGAAAGGAACACTGAAGCTTTCTTT.

This clonotype was observed a handful of times. The chain recombines TRBV7-6 with TRBJ2-3, with D possibly being TRBD2 (5 bases). The CDR3 sequence is 13 residues long. Between the trimmed V and J ends, which lost 2 bases and 5 bases, there was a span of 8 bases. CDR1 is SGHVS and CDR2 is FNYEAQ in the germline V gene. CDR3 DNA sequence: TGTGCCAGCAGCTTAACTAGTAGAGATACGCAGTATTTT. Its translation is CASSLTSRDTQYF.

This clonotype turned up a few times. The rearrangement joins TRBV5-1 to TRBJ2-1; perhaps TRBD1 as D (6 bases). This CDR3 has 16 residues. V lost 4 bases and J lost 12, with 26 bases in between. Germline CDR1 and CDR2: SGHRS and YFSETQ. The CDR3 nucleotides are TGCGCCAGCAGCCTCACTCAGACAGGCGGCCTTCCTGGGCAGTTCTTC. As protein: CASSLTQTGGLPGQFF.

This clonotype was seen only a few times. The rearrangement uses TRBV30 and TRBJ2-5; 9 positions agree with TRBD2. The CDR3 totals 16 residues. Germline CDR1 is GTSNPN and CDR2 is SVGIG (reference sequence). The ends lost 2 bases at V and 2 bases at J; junction bases unmatched: 9. The DNA for the CDR3 is TGTGCCTGGAGTTATGGAGGCGGGAGGGGTCAAGAGACCCAGTACTTC. This sequence encodes CAWSYGGGRGQETQYF. Full variable domain (outside the CDR3, taken from reference TRBV30 and TRBJ2-5): SQTIHQWPATLVQPVGSPLSLECTVEGTSNPNLYWYRQAAGRGLQLLFYSVGIGQISSEVPQNLSASRPQDRQFILSSKKLLLSDSGFYLCAWSYGGGRGQETQYFGPGTRLLVL.

The chain joins TRBV6-1 to TRBJ2-7, with D maybe TRBD1 (6 bases). Germline V lookup: CDR1 MNHNS, CDR2 SASEGT. CDR3 size: 16 residues. V lost 2 bases and J 0 bases, leaving 14 bases between the germline ends. The CDR3 region is CASSEWSQGSSYEQYF. The CDR3 DNA sequence: TGTGCCAGCAGTGAATGGTCGCAGGGGAGCTCCTACGAGCAGTACTTC.

The rearrangement links TRBV18 to TRBJ2-2, with no clear D. Germline assignment: CDR1 KGHSH and CDR2 LQKENI. Trimming stripped 3 bases from V and 0 bases from J, with 8 bases between. The CDR3 covers 15 residues. The DNA of the CDR3 is TGTGCCAGCTCACCGGGTTATACGAACACCGGGGAGCTGTTTTTT. This encodes CASSPGYTNTGELFF.

The chain joins TRBV30 to TRBJ2-1; D is uncertain. Germline lookup yields CDR1 GTSNPN and CDR2 SVGIG (reference sequence). V lost 1 base to trimming and J lost 8 bases, with 9 bases between them. There are 12 residues in the CDR3. In nucleotides, the CDR3 is TGTGCCTGGAGTGCGAGTCTGGATGAGCAGTTCTTC. Its protein is CAWSASLDEQFF.

The CDR3 region has the DNA TGCGCCAGCAGTGAAAACAGGGGGCTCACGAGCTCCTACGAGCAGTACTTC. Amino acid sequence: CASSENRGLTSSYEQYF. The chain is built from TRBV5-1 and TRBJ2-7; TRBD1 agrees at 9 bases. From germline, CDR1 is SGHRS and CDR2 YFSETQ. The CDR3 is 17 amino acids. V shed 5 bases, J shed 0 bases, and the junction held 12 bases outside the gene matches.